These 8 T cell receptor beta chains were sequenced from one sample in a study of T-cell reconstitution after alpha-beta-depleted transplantation in children. TCRbeta library construction was performed incorporating unique molecular identifiers. MiXCR was run by TCRdb on the PCR reads, yielding one entry per CDR3 protein. The data contain 550,000 to 800,000 distinct CDR3 sequences, about 12% of them seen just once; the ten biggest clones take up 0.79%. The sample was PBMCs, taken before TCRalphabeta/CD19-depleted stem cell transplant. These receptors were taken from a girl aged 2-15 years with congenital amegakaryocytic thrombocytopenia, due to receive a stem cell transplant.

This clonotype was detected many times. The chain carries TRBV7-2 and TRBJ1-2; perhaps TRBD1 as D (6 bases). The germline CDR1 and CDR2 sequences are SGHTA and FQGNSA. Trimming shortened V by 7 bases and J by 4 bases, and 25 bases separated the two germline ends. The length of the CDR3 is 17 residues. The CDR3 sequence is CASNPDSSGAILYGYTF. The CDR3 bases are TGTGCCAGCAACCCTGACTCGTCAGGGGCGATACTCTATGGCTACACCTTC. Full variable domain (remainder filled in from reference TRBV7-2 and TRBJ1-2): GAGVSQSPSNKVTEKGKDVELRCDPISGHTALYWYRQSLGQGLEFLIYFQGNSAPDKSGLPSDRFSAERTGGSVSTLTIQRTQQEDSAVYLCASNPDSSGAILYGYTFGSGTRLTVV.

The chain employs TRBV2 and TRBJ1-2; D is uncertain. CDR3 length: 13 amino acids. Trimming took off 3 bases at V and 8 bases at J, with 13 bases between the two ends. In germline, CDR1 is SNHLY, CDR2 FYNNEI. The CDR3 bases are TGTGCCAGCAGTGACAGACCCCAAGGGGGCTACACCTTC. This encodes CASSDRPQGGYTF.

This clonotype was observed many times. This sequence joins TRBV3-1 and TRBJ1-1; no clear D gene. The length of the CDR3 is 14 residues. CDR1 is LGHDT and CDR2 is YNNKEL in the germline V gene (reference sequence). The V end lost 4 bases, the J end lost 2 bases, and 11 bases lay between the germline ends. In nucleotides, the CDR3 is TGTGCCAGCAGCCCCTCGGGTCTCAACACTGAAGCTTTCTTT. This gives the protein CASSPSGLNTEAFF.

In its sample, this clonotype was seen a few times. V gene TRBV5-6 combines with J gene TRBJ1-5; 10 positions agree with TRBD1. V trimming: 1 base; J trimming: 0 bases; junction bases outside the gene matches: 10. The CDR3 has 19 residues. CDR1 is SGHDT and CDR2 is YYEEEE in the germline V gene. CDR3 protein: CASSLTQGTGVYSNQPQHF. The CDR3 DNA follows: TGTGCCAGCAGCTTGACACAGGGGACAGGGGTTTATAGCAATCAGCCCCAGCATTTT. Full variable domain (rest looked up from reference TRBV5-6 and TRBJ1-5): DAGVTQSPTHLIKTRGQQVTLRCSPKSGHDTVSWYQQALGQGPQFIFQYYEEEERQRGNFPDRFSGHQFPNYSSELNVNALLLGDSALYLCASSLTQGTGVYSNQPQHFGDGTRLSIL.

This clonotype showed up many times. This chain links TRBV12-3 or TRBV12-4 with TRBJ2-3; perhaps TRBD2 as D (6 bases). Trimming took 6 bases from V and 3 from J, leaving 10 bases between them. CDR3 length: 13 amino acids. The CDR3 bases are TGTGCCAGCAGCGGGAGTCGGACAGATACGCAGTATTTT. Its protein product is CASSGSRTDTQYF.

This clonotype was seen a few times. The chain combines TRBV5-1 with TRBJ2-5, with 7 positions matching TRBD2. V lost 4 bases, J lost 1 base, and 7 bases stayed unmatched. Germline CDR1 and CDR2: SGHRS and YFSETQ. The CDR3 consists of 15 residues. The CDR3 reads CASSQPTSAQETQYF. CDR3 nucleotide sequence: TGCGCCAGCAGCCAACCTACTAGCGCCCAAGAGACCCAGTACTTC.

This clonotype has more than one count but fewer than ten. The genes are TRBV7-9 and TRBJ2-1; no clear D. Trimming removed 1 base from V and 5 bases from J, with 12 bases in between. There are 15 residues in the CDR3. The germline V gene has CDR1 SEHNR and CDR2 FQNEAQ (reference sequence). The CDR3 sequence: CASSLGFSENNEQFF. The CDR3 nucleotides read TGTGCCAGCAGCTTAGGATTTTCGGAGAACAATGAGCAGTTCTTC.

This clonotype occurred many times. The CDR3 DNA reads as TGCAGCGTTGAAGATATGCTCCAGGGTCAGGTGGGCTACACCTTC. Residues: CSVEDMLQGQVGYTF. The chain links TRBV29-1 to TRBJ1-2, with D maybe TRBD1 (5 bases). The CDR3 runs 15 residues. Germline V lookup: CDR1 SQVTM, CDR2 ANQGSEA. V gave up 0 bases and J gave up 8 bases, with 19 bases separating them.